The rows below give T cell receptor beta chains drawn from one sample of a study of blood T cells in healthy people across ages. Each CDR3 protein is one row after TCRdb ran MiXCR on the 5' RACE reads. The sample yields 750,000 or so distinct CDR3 sequences, more than 20% seen once. These sequences were also reported in another study, on T cells of mothers and their children.

Sequenced: blood. The source is a boy younger than 18 in good health. The CDR3 runs from the conserved cysteine through the conserved F or W. The D gene is left open where the match is weak. Clone sizes are given selectively: once, few, many, or a class where the clone is expanded.

CDR3 length	V gene	clone size	J gene	D gene	CDR3 protein	CDR3 DNA
14	TRBV20-1	NA	TRBJ1-4	NA	CSARGSSPDEKLFF	TGCAGTGCTAGGGGCTCCAGCCCGGATGAAAAACTGTTTTTT
14	TRBV29-1	NA	TRBJ2-7	NA	CSVEVPRTLNEQYF	TGCAGCGTTGAAGTCCCCAGGACGCTGAACGAGCAGTACTTC
14	TRBV12-5	NA	TRBJ2-5	NA	CASGLVAVQETQYF	TGTGCTAGTGGTTTGGTAGCGGTCCAAGAGACCCAGTACTTC
18	TRBV5-1	NA	TRBJ2-3	TRBD2	CASSLEGLAGVGTDTQYF	TGCGCCAGCAGCTTGGAGGGACTAGCGGGAGTTGGGACAGATACGCAGTATTTT
12	TRBV6-2/TRBV6-3	NA	TRBJ2-5	TRBD2	CASMGLQETQYF	TGTGCCAGCATGGGACTACAAGAGACCCAGTACTTC
14	TRBV5-1	few	TRBJ1-4	NA	CASSPGAVRGKLFF	TGCGCCAGCAGCCCTGGAGCTGTTCGGGGAAAACTGTTTTTT
15	TRBV7-3	NA	TRBJ1-1	NA	CASSSDLTGPGGAFF	TGTGCCAGCAGCTCAGACTTAACAGGGCCCGGCGGAGCTTTCTTT
14	TRBV12-3/TRBV12-4	few	TRBJ2-5	TRBD2	CASSGLAGGYGQYF	TGTGCCAGCAGTGGACTAGCGGGAGGGTACGGGCAGTACTTC
15	TRBV29-1	few	TRBJ2-5	TRBD1	CSVGITTGTGETQYF	TGCAGCGTCGGAATCACGACAGGGACCGGAGAGACCCAGTACTTC
15	TRBV20-1	NA	TRBJ2-2	TRBD2	CGARDLAGATGELFF	TGCGGTGCTAGAGATTTAGCGGGAGCTACCGGGGAGCTGTTTTTT
15	TRBV21-1	few	TRBJ2-5	NA	CASSKGPQGVETQYF	TGTGCCAGCAGCAAAGGCCCACAGGGAGTAGAGACCCAGTACTTC
16	TRBV12-3/TRBV12-4	few	TRBJ2-1	NA	CASSPLGDQGLNEQFF	TGTGCCAGCAGTCCCCTGGGAGACCAAGGGCTCAATGAGCAGTTCTTC
12	TRBV20-1	NA	TRBJ2-7	TRBD2	CSVGLAGIEQYF	TGCAGTGTTGGGCTAGCGGGAATCGAGCAGTACTTC
14	TRBV28	NA	TRBJ2-5	NA	CASSARTIQETQYF	TGTGCCAGCAGTGCCCGGACTATCCAAGAGACCCAGTACTTC
14	TRBV18	few	TRBJ2-5	NA	CASQPGAGQETQYF	TGTGCCAGCCAACCAGGGGCTGGCCAAGAGACCCAGTACTTC
14	TRBV20-1	NA	TRBJ2-3	NA	CSASWGVGTDTQYF	TGCAGTGCTAGTTGGGGGGTTGGCACAGATACGCAGTATTTT
12	TRBV29-1	NA	TRBJ2-3	NA	CSVEPLRDTQYF	TGCAGCGTTGAGCCCCTGAGGGATACGCAGTATTTT
14	TRBV2	once	TRBJ1-5	NA	CASSEGSYNQPQHF	TGTGCCAGCAGTGAAGGCAGCTACAATCAGCCCCAGCATTTT